These T cell receptor beta chains were read from a single sample in a study of blood T cells in healthy people across ages. TCRdb re-analysed the 5' RACE reads in MiXCR, keeping a single row per CDR3 protein. The sample lists approximately 810,000 distinct CDR3 sequences; 29% were seen once. What was sequenced was blood. These receptors were taken from an elderly woman in good health. Each CDR3 is given with its conserved first and last residue. Fields, in order: CDR3 protein, CDR3 DNA, J gene, V gene, clone size, D gene. D genes are given only for firm matches. For some rows the clone size is stated as once, few or many, or as a class when expanded; others skip it.

CDR3: CATSTAGALAGDTQYF
DNA: TGTGCCACCAGCACCGCTGGGGCCCTAGCGGGAGATACGCAGTATTTT
J: TRBJ2-3
V: TRBV15
size: few
D: TRBD2

CDR3: CAWKGARYEQYF
DNA: TGTGCCTGGAAGGGGGCAAGGTACGAGCAGTACTTC
J: TRBJ2-7
V: TRBV30
size: NA
D: TRBD1

CDR3: CASRRLAGRSSTDTQYF
DNA: TGTGCCAGCAGGAGGCTTGCGGGTCGGTCAAGCACAGATACGCAGTATTTT
J: TRBJ2-3
V: TRBV2
size: NA
D: NA

CDR3: CSARVRVLSTDTQYF
DNA: TGCAGTGCTAGAGTCAGGGTCTTGTCTACAGATACGCAGTATTTT
J: TRBJ2-3
V: TRBV20-1
size: NA
D: NA

CDR3: CATTTTSGRPQGKETQYF
DNA: TGTGCCACCACCACGACTAGCGGGAGGCCTCAGGGGAAAGAGACCCAGTACTTC
J: TRBJ2-5
V: TRBV24-1
size: NA
D: TRBD2

CDR3: CAISPGQGELKETQYF
DNA: TGTGCCATCAGCCCGGGACAGGGGGAATTAAAAGAGACCCAGTACTTC
J: TRBJ2-5
V: TRBV10-3
size: many
D: TRBD1

CDR3: CATSRTSRTDTQYF
DNA: TGTGCCACCAGCAGGACAAGTCGAACAGATACGCAGTATTTT
J: TRBJ2-3
V: TRBV15
size: few
D: NA

CDR3: CASSIDPAYEQYF
DNA: TGTGCCAGTAGTATAGATCCAGCCTACGAGCAGTACTTC
J: TRBJ2-7
V: TRBV19
size: NA
D: NA

CDR3: CASSLDGTGGMNEQFF
DNA: TGTGCCAGCAGCCTAGACGGGACAGGGGGCATGAATGAGCAGTTCTTC
J: TRBJ2-1
V: TRBV11-1
size: NA
D: TRBD1

CDR3: CASSESGGGYTF
DNA: TGTGCCAGCAGTGAATCAGGGGGAGGCTACACCTTC
J: TRBJ1-2
V: TRBV25-1
size: many
D: TRBD1

CDR3: CASRGQVSSEKLFF
DNA: TGCGCCAGCCGGGGACAGGTTTCTAGTGAAAAACTGTTTTTT
J: TRBJ1-4
V: TRBV5-1
size: NA
D: TRBD1

CDR3: CASSFGGGNTDTQYF
DNA: TGTGCCAGCAGCTTTGGCGGGGGGAACACAGATACGCAGTATTTT
J: TRBJ2-3
V: TRBV7-2
size: NA
D: TRBD2

CDR3: CASGRDGITEAFF
DNA: TGTGCCAGCGGGCGGGACGGAATCACTGAAGCTTTCTTT
J: TRBJ1-1
V: TRBV2
size: NA
D: NA

CDR3: CASSGRSGGNTGELFF
DNA: TGTGCCAGCAGCGGCCGCTCAGGGGGCAACACCGGGGAGCTGTTTTTT
J: TRBJ2-2
V: TRBV9
size: once
D: TRBD1

CDR3: CASSPGTGIGTGNEQFF
DNA: TGCGCCAGCAGTCCCGGGACAGGGATCGGGACTGGGAATGAGCAGTTCTTC
J: TRBJ2-1
V: TRBV5-1
size: many
D: TRBD1

CDR3: CASSIASRDTQYF
DNA: TGTGCCAGTAGTATAGCCTCCAGGGACACGCAGTATTTT
J: TRBJ2-3
V: TRBV19
size: NA
D: NA

CDR3: CSAVDRAGNQPQHF
DNA: TGCAGTGCTGTGGACAGGGCTGGCAATCAGCCCCAGCATTTT
J: TRBJ1-5
V: TRBV20-1
size: NA
D: TRBD1

CDR3: CAGSWGQGNQPQHF
DNA: TGTGCCGGCAGTTGGGGACAGGGCAATCAGCCCCAGCATTTT
J: TRBJ1-5
V: TRBV28
size: NA
D: TRBD1

CDR3: CASSYGPAGGQRDTQYF
DNA: TGTGCCAGCAGTTACGGGCCGGCGGGGGGGCAGAGAGATACGCAGTATTTT
J: TRBJ2-3
V: TRBV6-2/TRBV6-3
size: NA
D: TRBD2

CDR3: CASSLAGINTEAFF
DNA: TGTGCCAGCAGCTTAGCAGGGATAAACACTGAAGCTTTCTTT
J: TRBJ1-1
V: TRBV5-1
size: many
D: NA

CDR3: CASSLAKGDCNEQFF
DNA: TGTGCCAGCAGCTTAGCGAAGGGGGATTGCAATGAGCAGTTCTTC
J: TRBJ2-1
V: TRBV7-6
size: few
D: NA

CDR3: CSARVGSGYSNQPQHF
DNA: TGCAGTGCTAGAGTGGGGTCGGGTTATAGCAATCAGCCCCAGCATTTT
J: TRBJ1-5
V: TRBV20-1
size: many
D: NA

CDR3: CASMGMPGDEQFF
DNA: TGTGCCAGCATGGGGATGCCCGGCGATGAGCAGTTCTTC
J: TRBJ2-1
V: TRBV27
size: many
D: NA

CDR3: CASSQQRGTGTDTQYF
DNA: TGCGCCAGCAGCCAACAGAGGGGGACAGGCACAGATACGCAGTATTTT
J: TRBJ2-3
V: TRBV4-3
size: many
D: TRBD1

CDR3: CADSLGTGTDAQYF
DNA: TGTGCAGATAGCCTAGGGACGGGAACAGATGCGCAGTATTTT
J: TRBJ2-3
V: TRBV12-3/TRBV12-4
size: many
D: NA

CDR3: CSAGAIGKGEGQPQHF
DNA: TGCAGTGCTGGGGCAATTGGGAAGGGGGAGGGTCAGCCCCAGCATTTT
J: TRBJ1-5
V: TRBV20-1
size: few
D: NA

CDR3: CASSPGTGFGNQPQHF
DNA: TGTGCCAGCAGTCCCGGGACAGGGTTTGGCAATCAGCCCCAGCATTTT
J: TRBJ1-5
V: TRBV2
size: NA
D: TRBD1

CDR3: CASSFGQLKDTQYF
DNA: TGTGCCAGCAGCTTTGGTCAGCTCAAAGATACGCAGTATTTT
J: TRBJ2-3
V: TRBV7-2
size: once
D: NA

CDR3: CASSAIGTNYGYTF
DNA: TGTGCCAGCAGCGCAATCGGGACTAACTATGGCTACACCTTC
J: TRBJ1-2
V: TRBV11-2
size: few
D: NA

CDR3: CASSLRSYGDEQFF
DNA: TGTGCCAGCAGCCTACGATCCTACGGAGATGAGCAGTTCTTC
J: TRBJ2-1
V: TRBV7-2
size: NA
D: NA

CDR3: CASSESKGKVYGYTF
DNA: TGTGCCAGCAGTGAATCCAAGGGGAAGGTCTATGGCTACACCTTC
J: TRBJ1-2
V: TRBV25-1
size: NA
D: NA

CDR3: CSASDFTPSYEQYF
DNA: TGCAGTGCCTCAGACTTTACCCCCTCCTACGAGCAGTACTTC
J: TRBJ2-7
V: TRBV20-1
size: many
D: NA

CDR3: CASSSDWDSSYNEQFF
DNA: TGTGCCAGCAGCTCAGATTGGGACTCATCCTACAATGAGCAGTTCTTC
J: TRBJ2-1
V: TRBV5-8
size: many
D: NA

CDR3: CASSQREGQETQYF
DNA: TGTGCCAGCAGCCAGCGGGAAGGCCAAGAGACCCAGTACTTC
J: TRBJ2-5
V: TRBV4-2
size: once
D: NA

CDR3: CASRLPGNSPLHF
DNA: TGTGCCAGCAGACTCCCTGGTAATTCACCCCTCCACTTT
J: TRBJ1-6
V: TRBV6-5
size: few
D: NA

CDR3: CASSPPGTRSGANVLTF
DNA: TGTGCCAGCAGTCCTCCAGGAACACGTTCTGGGGCCAACGTCCTGACTTTC
J: TRBJ2-6
V: TRBV2
size: many
D: NA

CDR3: CASSTRQGALNNEQFF
DNA: TGTGCCAGCAGTACCCGACAGGGGGCGCTTAACAATGAGCAGTTCTTC
J: TRBJ2-1
V: TRBV6-5
size: many
D: TRBD1

CDR3: CASRDSAGIGYGYTF
DNA: TGCGCCAGCAGAGATTCCGCGGGAATCGGCTATGGCTACACCTTC
J: TRBJ1-2
V: TRBV5-1
size: many
D: NA

CDR3: CASSSEAGTPYGYTF
DNA: TGTGCCAGCAGCTCCGAGGCCGGGACACCCTATGGCTACACCTTC
J: TRBJ1-2
V: TRBV9
size: few
D: NA

CDR3: CASSPGGLAGGPYEQYF
DNA: TGTGCCAGCAGCCCTGGAGGACTAGCGGGGGGGCCCTACGAGCAGTACTTC
J: TRBJ2-7
V: TRBV11-2
size: many
D: TRBD2

CDR3: CSARDLGGWEQFF
DNA: TGCAGTGCTAGAGATCTCGGGGGCTGGGAGCAGTTCTTC
J: TRBJ2-1
V: TRBV20-1
size: many
D: NA